This passage covers 10 T cell receptor beta chains from one sample sequenced in a study of T-cell reconstitution after alpha-beta-depleted transplantation in children. Researchers prepared the TCRbeta library using unique molecular identifiers, the study reports. In TCRdb, the PCR reads were re-called with MiXCR into one record per CDR3 protein. The repertoire consists of a few hundred thousand distinct CDR3 sequences, with approximately 11% occurring once and the leading ten covering 25% to 30%. The sample was PBMCs, taken before TCRalphabeta/CD19-depleted stem cell transplant. The origin of the receptors is a child under two years old with acute myeloid leukemia, due to receive a stem cell transplant.

This clonotype was counted ten times or more. The V call is TRBV15, the J call TRBJ2-3, with no clear D. The CDR3 sequence is 15 residues long. The ends were cut back, 0 bases at V and 6 bases at J, with 13 bases in the middle. CDR1 and CDR2 (germline): LNHNV, YYDKDF (reference sequence). This CDR3 reads CATSRDLGFPDTQYF. The DNA for the CDR3 is TGTGCCACCAGCAGAGATTTGGGTTTCCCCGATACGCAGTATTTT.

The chain carries TRBV20-1 and TRBJ1-5; unclear D gene. Germline V gene sequence: CDR1 DFQATT, CDR2 SNEGSKA (reference sequence). The germline V and J ends were trimmed by 1 base and 3 bases, with 13 bases remaining between them. This CDR3 has 15 residues. As DNA, the CDR3 is TGCAGTGCTAGAGTGCGGACGGCTTCCAATCAGCCCCAGCATTTT. This encodes CSARVRTASNQPQHF.

This clonotype was seen more than once but under ten times. The J gene is TRBJ2-5, the V gene TRBV6-1; 8 positions agree with TRBD2. The CDR3 covers 16 residues. The V gene's germline CDR1 is MNHNS and CDR2 SASEGT. Trimming removed 5 bases from V and 5 bases from J; junction bases left unmatched: 13. The chain's CDR3 is CASSPRTSLGGETQYF. As DNA, the CDR3 is TGTGCCAGCAGTCCGCGGACTAGCCTGGGGGGGGAGACCCAGTACTTC.

The sample holds many counts of this clonotype. The chain couples TRBV5-1 to TRBJ1-5; TRBD1 is a possible D gene (6 bases). The CDR3 is made up of 14 amino acids. In germline, CDR1 is SGHRS, CDR2 YFSETQ. Trimming removed 4 bases at V and 4 bases at J, with 12 bases between. CDR3 in amino acids: CASSPDRMNQPQHF. The DNA of the CDR3 is TGCGCCAGCAGCCCAGACAGGATGAATCAGCCCCAGCATTTT.

This clonotype was recorded at least ten times. CDR3 bases: TGTGCCACCAGTGAAGGGGGTAGGTCCAATGAGCAGTTCTTC. Its translation is CATSEGGRSNEQFF. The chain is built from TRBV24-1 and TRBJ2-1, with D tentatively TRBD1 (6 bases). V lost 4 bases and J 6 bases, leaving 12 bases between the germline ends. The CDR3 consists of 14 residues. Germline lookup yields CDR1 KGHDR and CDR2 SFDVKD.

This clonotype appeared many times. CDR3 DNA: TGTGCCAGCAGCCAGAGACCAACGATTAGGGACAGCACCACAGATACGCAGTATTTT. The encoded protein is CASSQRPTIRDSTTDTQYF. The V and J genes are TRBV14 and TRBJ2-3; 7 bases fit TRBD1. Germline V gene data show CDR1 as SGHDN and CDR2 as FVKESK. The CDR3 has 19 residues. Trimming removed 3 bases from V and 2 bases from J; junction bases left unmatched: 17.

This clonotype was seen ten or more times. The rearrangement uses TRBV5-5 and TRBJ2-3; 9 nucleotides align to TRBD1. The CDR3 spans 15 residues. Germline trimming cut 3 bases from V and 6 bases from J; bases unmatched to any gene: 8. Germline V gives CDR1 SGHKS, CDR2 YYEKEE (reference sequence). The CDR3 here is CASSSGTGWSDTQYF. Here the CDR3 DNA reads TGTGCCAGCAGCTCAGGGACAGGGTGGTCGGATACGCAGTATTTT.

This clonotype was recorded at least ten times. The rearrangement joins TRBV5-1 to TRBJ2-7; 9 positions match TRBD1. The CDR3 spans 14 residues. V lost 4 bases, J lost 1 base, and 3 bases stayed unmatched. The germline CDR1 and CDR2 sequences are SGHRS and YFSETQ. For the CDR3, the DNA is TGCGCCAGCAGCGGGGACAGGGCATCCTACGAGCAGTACTTC. It codes for CASSGDRASYEQYF.

Ten or more counts support this clonotype. This chain connects TRBV7-2 to TRBJ2-1, with a tentative D call TRBD2 (8 bases). In germline, CDR1 is SGHTA, CDR2 FQGNSA. V gave up 5 bases and J gave up 7 bases, with 21 bases separating them. The CDR3 spans 16 residues. The CDR3 loop is CASSPTSLAGQNEQFF. The CDR3 coding sequence is TGTGCCAGCAGCCCCACTTCCTTAGCGGGACAGAATGAGCAGTTCTTC.

About this clonotype: A much larger clone lies one base from this, so it may be a read error. The chain couples TRBV25-1 to TRBJ1-5, with D possibly matching TRBD1 (6 bases). This CDR3 has 13 amino acids. Germline lookup yields CDR1 MGHDK and CDR2 SYGVNS. CDR3 bases: TGTGCCAGCACTGAAAGGGGGTGGCAGCCCCAGCATTTT. Protein product: CASTERGWQPQHF.